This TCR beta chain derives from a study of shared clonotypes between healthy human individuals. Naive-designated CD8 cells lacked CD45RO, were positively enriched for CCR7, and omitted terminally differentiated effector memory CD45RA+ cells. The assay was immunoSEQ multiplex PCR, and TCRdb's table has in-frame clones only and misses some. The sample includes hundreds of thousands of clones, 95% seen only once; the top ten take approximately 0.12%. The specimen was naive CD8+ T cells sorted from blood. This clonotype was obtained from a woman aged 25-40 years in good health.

As DNA, the CDR3 is TGCGCCAGCAATAGCGGGCAGCCCTACGAGCAGTACTTC. It translates to CASNSGQPYEQYF. V and J are TRBV5-1 and TRBJ2-7, with 7 positions matching TRBD2. V was clipped by 6 bases and J by 2 bases; unmatched bases: 5. The CDR3 is made up of 13 amino acids. CDR1 is SGHRS and CDR2 is YFSETQ in the germline V gene.